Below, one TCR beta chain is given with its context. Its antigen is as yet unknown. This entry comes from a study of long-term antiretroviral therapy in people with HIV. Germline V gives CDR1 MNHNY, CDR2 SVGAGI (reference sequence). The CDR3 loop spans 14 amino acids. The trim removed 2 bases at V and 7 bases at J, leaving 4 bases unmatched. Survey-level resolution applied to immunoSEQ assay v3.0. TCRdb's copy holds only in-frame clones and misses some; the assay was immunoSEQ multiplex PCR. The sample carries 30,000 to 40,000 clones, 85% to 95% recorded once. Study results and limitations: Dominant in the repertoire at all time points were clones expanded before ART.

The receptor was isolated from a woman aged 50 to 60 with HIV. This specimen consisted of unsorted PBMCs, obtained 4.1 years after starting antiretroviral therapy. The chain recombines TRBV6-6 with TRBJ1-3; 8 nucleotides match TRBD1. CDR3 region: CASSYRQGRNTIYF. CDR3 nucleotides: TGTGCCAGCAGTTACCGACAGGGGCGGAACACCATATATTTT.